This T cell receptor beta chain originates from a study of a mutant IDH1 vaccine in newly diagnosed glioma. Germline CDR1 is SNHLY and CDR2 is FYNNEI. The CDR3 covers 14 residues. V shed 2 bases and J shed 6 bases, with 13 bases lying between them. This clone came up a few times. TCRdb keeps only in-frame clones here, not all; method: immunoSEQ multiplex PCR. The sample records around 50,000 clones, roughly 85% being singletons. Time point noted: baseline, week 1 (first vaccination visit). As for treatment: pre-vaccination baseline after standard-of-care therapy. The sequences come from PBMCs, collected from a glioma patient treated with radiotherapy, temozolomide or both. J is TRBJ2-5 and V is TRBV2; D remains unclear. The source is a middle-aged man with glioma. CDR3 sequence reads: CASSETRLIKTQYF. CDR3 coding DNA: TGTGCCAGCAGTGAAACCCGGCTTATCAAGACCCAGTACTTC.